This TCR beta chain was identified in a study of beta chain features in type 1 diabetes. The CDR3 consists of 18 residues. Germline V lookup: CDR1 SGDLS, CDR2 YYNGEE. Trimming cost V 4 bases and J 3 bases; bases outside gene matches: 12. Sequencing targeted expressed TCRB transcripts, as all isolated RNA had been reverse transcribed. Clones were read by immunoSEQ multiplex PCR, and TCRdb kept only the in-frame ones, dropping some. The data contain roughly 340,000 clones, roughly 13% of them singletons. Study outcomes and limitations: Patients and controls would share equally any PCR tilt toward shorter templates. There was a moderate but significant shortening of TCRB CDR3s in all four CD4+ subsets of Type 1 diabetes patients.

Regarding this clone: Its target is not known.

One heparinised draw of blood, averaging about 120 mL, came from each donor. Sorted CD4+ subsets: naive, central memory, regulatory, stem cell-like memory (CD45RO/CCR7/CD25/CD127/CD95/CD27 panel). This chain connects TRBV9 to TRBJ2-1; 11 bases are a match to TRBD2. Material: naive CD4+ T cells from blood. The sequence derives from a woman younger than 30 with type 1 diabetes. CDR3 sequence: CASSPQLAGAGNYNEQFF. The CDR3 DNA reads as TGTGCCAGCAGCCCCCAACTAGCGGGAGCTGGTAACTACAATGAGCAGTTCTTC. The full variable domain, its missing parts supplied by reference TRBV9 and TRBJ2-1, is DSGVTQTPKHLITATGQRVTLRCSPRSGDLSVYWYQQSLDQGLQFLIQYYNGEERAKGNILERFSAQQFPDLHSELNLSSLELGDSALYFCASSPQLAGAGNYNEQFFGPGTRLTVL.